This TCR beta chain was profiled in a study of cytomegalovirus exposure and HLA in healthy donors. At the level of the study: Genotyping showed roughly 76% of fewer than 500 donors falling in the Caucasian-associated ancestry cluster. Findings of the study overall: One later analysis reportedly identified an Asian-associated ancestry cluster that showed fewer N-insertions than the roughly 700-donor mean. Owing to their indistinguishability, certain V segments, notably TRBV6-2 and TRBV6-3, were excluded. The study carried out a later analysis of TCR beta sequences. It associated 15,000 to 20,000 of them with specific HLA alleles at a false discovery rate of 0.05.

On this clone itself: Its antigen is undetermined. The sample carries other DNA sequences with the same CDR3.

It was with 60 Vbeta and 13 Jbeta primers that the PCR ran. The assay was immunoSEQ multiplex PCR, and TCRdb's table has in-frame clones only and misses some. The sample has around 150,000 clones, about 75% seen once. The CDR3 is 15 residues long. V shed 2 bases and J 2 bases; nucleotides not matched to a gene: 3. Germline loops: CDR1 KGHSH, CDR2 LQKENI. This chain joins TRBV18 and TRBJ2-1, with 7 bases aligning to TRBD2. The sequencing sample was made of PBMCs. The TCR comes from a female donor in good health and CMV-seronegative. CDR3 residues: CASSPGLAAYNEQFF. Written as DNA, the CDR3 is TGTGCCAGCTCACCAGGGCTAGCGGCCTACAATGAGCAGTTCTTC.